This is a list of T cell receptor beta chains from one sample in a study of OX40 agonist ivuxolimab in advanced cancers. Method: immunoSEQ multiplex PCR; TCRdb's copy keeps in-frame clones and lacks some. Of roughly 76,000 clones in the sample, roughly 92% were seen once. Source: CD4+ or CD8+ T cells sorted from blood, taken in a trial of the OX40 agonist ivuxolimab. The receptor set was obtained from an adult with an advanced solid tumor such as melanoma, head and neck, liver or kidney cancer. Each CDR3 is given with its conserved first and last residue. The D gene is left open where the match is weak. Some rows have no size entry. The others give once, few or many, or a class for an expanded clone.

D gene	CDR3 length	J gene	V gene	clone size	CDR3 DNA	CDR3 protein
.	12	TRBJ2-7	TRBV5-8	once	TGTGCCAGCAGCTTGGAGTTCTACGAGCAGTACTTC	CASSLEFYEQYF
.	15	TRBJ1-3	TRBV4-1	.	TGCGCCAGCAGCCAAGATCAGGATACGGGAAACACCATATATTTT	CASSQDQDTGNTIYF
.	17	TRBJ1-4	TRBV5-8	.	TGTGCCAGCAGCCTAGACAGGCTTAGAAGTCTGGGAGAAAAACTGTTTTTT	CASSLDRLRSLGEKLFF
TRBD2	15	TRBJ2-7	TRBV14	.	TGTGCCAGCAGCCAAGCTAGCGGGGGGGCCGTCGAGCAGTACTTC	CASSQASGGAVEQYF
TRBD2	14	TRBJ2-7	TRBV7-7	.	TGTGCTAGCAGCTTAGATCCAGCGGGGGCCGTACAGTACTTC	CASSLDPAGAVQYF
.	16	TRBJ1-2	TRBV7-9	.	TGTGCCAGCAGCTCATTAATGGACACCCTTAACTATGGCTACACCTTC	CASSSLMDTLNYGYTF
TRBD1	14	TRBJ1-5	TRBV13	.	TGTGCCAGCAGCTTAACAGGGGGCGGGCAGCCCCAGCATTTT	CASSLTGGGQPQHF
.	12	TRBJ2-3	TRBV5-6	.	TGTGCCAGCAGAGGGCTAAGGGATACGCAGTATTTT	CASRGLRDTQYF
TRBD1	14	TRBJ2-5	TRBV10-3	once	TGTGCCATCAGTGGGACAGGGGACGTAGAGACCCAGTACTTC	CAISGTGDVETQYF
TRBD2	16	TRBJ2-3	TRBV10-3	.	TGTGCCATCAGTGTTTCCCTAGCGGTTAGCACAGATACGCAGTATTTT	CAISVSLAVSTDTQYF
.	12	TRBJ1-2	TRBV5-6	.	TGTGCCAGCAGCTTGGCCGGGGGCGGCTACACCTTC	CASSLAGGGYTF
.	15	TRBJ1-1	TRBV5-6	once	TGTGCCAGCAGCTTGGTAATGAGACAGAACACTGAAGCTTTCTTT	CASSLVMRQNTEAFF
.	19	TRBJ2-6	TRBV19	once	TGTGCCAGTGCTCCCCGGACGGAGGTGGGAAACTCTGGGGCCAACGTCCTGACTTTC	CASAPRTEVGNSGANVLTF
.	12	TRBJ1-1	TRBV7-9	.	TGTGCCAGCAGTTTCGTCATGGCTGAAGCTTTCTTT	CASSFVMAEAFF
.	15	TRBJ2-3	TRBV10-2	.	TGCGCCAGCAGTTCGGAACTCCGGGGCACAGATACGCAGTATTTT	CASSSELRGTDTQYF
TRBD1	14	TRBJ2-7	TRBV7-6	.	TGTGCCAGCAGCTCCGGGACAGGGGCCTACGAGCAGTACTTC	CASSSGTGAYEQYF
TRBD2	13	TRBJ2-7	TRBV11-2	.	TGTGCCAGTGGGGCCGGGACTAGCTACGAGCAGTACTTC	CASGAGTSYEQYF
.	15	TRBJ2-3	TRBV7-6	.	TGTGCCAGCAGCTTAACGATTGAGTCCAGGGATACGCAGTATTTT	CASSLTIESRDTQYF
TRBD2	11	TRBJ2-2	TRBV9	.	TGTGCCAGCCGGGGGGACGGGGAGCTGTTTTTT	CASRGDGELFF
TRBD1	14	TRBJ1-6	TRBV19	medium-sized	TGTGCCAGTAGTCCAGGGACAGATAATTCACCCCTCCACTTT	CASSPGTDNSPLHF
.	15	TRBJ1-3	TRBV9	.	TGTGCCAGCAGCGTAGAGGCCTCTCTGGTGAACACCATATATTTT	CASSVEASLVNTIYF
.	11	TRBJ2-1	TRBV20-1	.	TGCAGTGCTAGGAGGGGGGATGAGCAGTTCTTC	CSARRGDEQFF
TRBD1	14	TRBJ1-2	TRBV11-2	.	TGTGCCAGCAGCTTAAACACAGGGGGGTATGGCTACACCTTC	CASSLNTGGYGYTF
.	15	TRBJ1-4	TRBV7-8	.	TGTGCCAGCAGCTTAGCGCAGGCAACTAATGAAAAACTGTTTTTT	CASSLAQATNEKLFF
.	15	TRBJ2-1	TRBV7-9	.	TGTGCCAGCAGCCCGCGGGACAGCACCTACAATGAGCAGTTCTTC	CASSPRDSTYNEQFF
TRBD1	16	TRBJ2-5	TRBV7-7	.	TGTGCTAGCAGCTTAAGGGACAGGGGGCTCCAAGAGACCCAGTACTTC	CASSLRDRGLQETQYF
.	15	TRBJ2-1	TRBV6-5	.	TGTGCCAGGGAACATCGACCTGAGGGTTACAATGAGCAGTTCTTC	CAREHRPEGYNEQFF
.	12	TRBJ1-1	TRBV11-2	.	TGTGCCAGCAGCTCGTCGAACACTGAAGCTTTCTTT	CASSSSNTEAFF
.	15	TRBJ2-1	TRBV27	.	TGTGCCAGCAGTACAGACACCAGCTCCTACAATGAGCAGTTCTTC	CASSTDTSSYNEQFF
.	14	TRBJ2-7	TRBV30	few	TGTGCCTGGAGTGAAGGGGTTGGGGGCTACGAGCAGTACTTC	CAWSEGVGGYEQYF
TRBD2	17	TRBJ2-1	TRBV11-2	.	TGTGCCAGCAGCTCCCACCCGGGACTAGCGGATTACAATGAGCAGTTCTTC	CASSSHPGLADYNEQFF
.	15	TRBJ1-3	TRBV30	.	TGTGCCTGGAGTAGAGGGGGTTACTCTGGAAACACCATATATTTT	CAWSRGGYSGNTIYF
.	15	TRBJ2-3	TRBV6-6	.	TGTGCCAGCAGACACGGGGGAATTTGGACAGATACGCAGTATTTT	CASRHGGIWTDTQYF
.	14	TRBJ2-7	TRBV29-1	.	TGCAGCGTTGAAGATCCATCAAACTCCTACGAGCAGTACTTC	CSVEDPSNSYEQYF
TRBD1	15	TRBJ2-2	TRBV5-6	.	TGTGCCAGCAGCTTCCGGGACAGTTACACCGGGGAGCTGTTTTTT	CASSFRDSYTGELFF
.	16	TRBJ1-5	TRBV4-1	.	TGCGCCAGCAGCCAAGAGAGGGGGGCAGGGAATCAGCCCCAGCATTTT	CASSQERGAGNQPQHF
TRBD2	17	TRBJ2-3	TRBV5-4	.	TGTGCCAGCAGCTTGGGCTATGCGGGGGGGAACACAGATACGCAGTATTTT	CASSLGYAGGNTDTQYF
.	17	TRBJ1-6	TRBV5-1	.	TGCGCCAGCAGCTTGGTCACAGAGAGCTCCTATAATTCACCCCTCCACTTT	CASSLVTESSYNSPLHF
TRBD2	14	TRBJ2-5	TRBV6-5	.	TGTGCCAGCAGTCACCCACCGGGGGGGGAGACCCAGTACTTC	CASSHPPGGETQYF
TRBD2	14	TRBJ2-5	TRBV9	.	TGTGCCAGCAGCGTAGTAGCGGGACAAGAGACCCAGTACTTC	CASSVVAGQETQYF
TRBD2	15	TRBJ2-3	TRBV5-4	once	TGTGCCAGCAGACCGACTAGCGGGGGTGCAGATACGCAGTATTTT	CASRPTSGGADTQYF
TRBD2	17	TRBJ2-1	TRBV27	.	TGTGCCAGCAGTTTAATTTCTAGCGGGGGCCCTCTCGGGGAGCAGTTCTTC	CASSLISSGGPLGEQFF
.	15	TRBJ1-2	TRBV11-2	once	TGTGCCAGCAGCCCATTACGGGGCGTCGGCTATGGCTACACCTTC	CASSPLRGVGYGYTF
.	13	TRBJ1-2	TRBV12-1	.	TGTGCCAGCATGCAGGGAACTAACTATGGCTACACCTTC	CASMQGTNYGYTF
.	13	TRBJ2-7	TRBV5-6	.	TGTGCCAGCAGCTTGGGACAGTCCTACGAGCAGTACTTC	CASSLGQSYEQYF
.	13	TRBJ2-7	TRBV27	few	TGTGCCAGCAGAGAGGGTTCGAACTACGAGCAGTACTTC	CASREGSNYEQYF
.	15	TRBJ1-2	TRBV28	.	TGTGCCAGCAGTCCCCATCCCAATTTTAACTATGGCTACACCTTC	CASSPHPNFNYGYTF
.	16	TRBJ1-2	TRBV21-1	.	TGTGCCAGCAGGATCCGACAGGGGTTTAGGAACTATGGCTACACCTTC	CASRIRQGFRNYGYTF
.	13	TRBJ1-1	TRBV6-1	.	TGTGCCAGCAGTGAAGCATTGAGGAATGAAGCTTTCTTT	CASSEALRNEAFF
.	14	TRBJ2-7	TRBV2	.	TGTGCCAGCAGTGAAGGTGCCAGTTCCTACGAGCAGTACTTC	CASSEGASSYEQYF
.	13	TRBJ1-5	TRBV2	.	TGTGCCAGCACCGGACTGAGCAATCAGCCCCAGCATTTT	CASTGLSNQPQHF